A single sample gave rise to the 9 T cell receptor beta chains below, sequenced in a study of OX40 agonist ivuxolimab in advanced cancers. Sequencing was performed with immunoSEQ multiplex PCR; in TCRdb, only in-frame clones are kept and a portion is missing. The sample holds tens of thousands of clones, about 90% seen once. Specimen: CD4+ or CD8+ T cells sorted from blood, collected in a trial of the OX40 agonist ivuxolimab. The receptors derive from an adult with an advanced solid tumor such as melanoma, head and neck, liver or kidney cancer.

In this sample, this clone turned up a few times. This sequence joins TRBV5-6 and TRBJ2-4; tentative D call: TRBD2 (5 bases). Germline assignment: CDR1 SGHDT and CDR2 YYEEEE. V was shortened by 0 bases and J by 6 bases, with 13 bases between the two germline ends. The CDR3 is made up of 15 amino acids. The CDR3 region has the DNA TGTGCCAGCAGCTTGGGCAGCGGCTCGGGAAACATTCAGTACTTC. It codes for CASSLGSGSGNIQYF.

CDR3 region: CASSYCRGTYEQYV. DNA of the CDR3: TGTGCCAGCAGTTATTGTCGGGGGACCTACGAGCAGTACGTC. The chain is built from TRBV6-9 and TRBJ2-7; tentatively, D is TRBD2 (6 bases). V dropped 1 base and J dropped 2 bases, with 9 bases sitting between them. Per the germline V gene, CDR1 is MNHGY and CDR2 is SVAAGI. The CDR3 loop spans 14 amino acids.

This sequence joins TRBV4-1 and TRBJ2-7; D is unclear. CDR3 length: 13 residues. CDR1 MGHRA and CDR2 YSYEKL come from the germline V gene. The ends were cut back, 2 bases at V and 5 bases at J, with 10 bases in the middle. CDR3 protein: CASSQRSGHEQYV. DNA of the CDR3: TGCGCCAGCAGCCAACGAAGTGGGCACGAGCAGTACGTC.

The genes are TRBV4-3 and TRBJ2-2; D may match TRBD1 or TRBD2 (7 bases each). The CDR3 is 15 amino acids. V shed 0 bases and J shed 7 bases, with 12 bases lying between them. Germline CDR1 and CDR2: LGHNA and YSLEER. CDR3 amino acids: CASSQDRRGGGELFF. CDR3 nucleotide sequence: TGCGCCAGCAGCCAAGACCGCAGGGGGGGCGGGGAGCTGTTTTTT.

This clone was seen a few times. The chain combines TRBV28 with TRBJ1-5, with a weak D call TRBD1 (5 bases). V was trimmed by 5 bases and J by 1 base, leaving 18 bases between them. Germline V gene lookup returns CDR1 MDHEN and CDR2 SYDVKM. The length of the CDR3 is 17 residues. CDR3 region: CASSRSWTTWSNQPQHF. CDR3 DNA: TGTGCCAGCAGTCGCTCTTGGACAACTTGGAGCAATCAGCCCCAGCATTTT.

The rearrangement uses TRBV2 and TRBJ1-1, with D tentatively TRBD1 (5 bases). Trimming cost V 4 bases and J 11 bases, with 11 bases left between them. This CDR3 contains 11 residues. CDR1 and CDR2 (germline): SNHLY, FYNNEI. The CDR3 DNA reads as TGTGCCAGCAGTGGAGTCCGGGGGGCTTTCTTT. This sequence encodes CASSGVRGAFF.

J is TRBJ2-2 and V is TRBV4-3; D is possibly TRBD2 (6 bases). Trimming stripped 3 bases from V and 5 bases from J, with 13 bases between. Per germline, CDR1 LGHNA and CDR2 YSLEER. This CDR3 contains 15 residues. CDR3 in DNA: TGCGCCAGCAGCCAGGGTTATGGGGGGACCGGGGAGCTGTTTTTT. It codes for CASSQGYGGTGELFF.

The chain joins TRBV4-2 to TRBJ1-5, with D uncertain. V was trimmed by 3 bases and J by 2 bases, leaving 11 bases between them. The CDR3 totals 15 residues. CDR1 LGHNA and CDR2 YNFKEQ come from the germline V gene. The CDR3 here is CASSQEGAGNQPQHF. The CDR3 region has the DNA TGTGCCAGCAGCCAGGAGGGTGCGGGCAATCAGCCCCAGCATTTT.

The rearrangement joins TRBV30 to TRBJ1-6; D gene uncertain. The length of the CDR3 is 12 residues. In germline, CDR1 is GTSNPN, CDR2 SVGIG (reference sequence). V was shortened by 4 bases and J by 9 bases, with 10 bases between the two germline ends. The CDR3 is CAWTLGGSPLHF. DNA for the CDR3: TGTGCCTGGACTCTTGGCGGTTCACCCCTCCACTTT.